The 32 T cell receptor beta chains below come from one sample, sequenced in a study of T-cell reconstitution after alpha-beta-depleted transplantation in children. Researchers prepared the TCRbeta library using unique molecular identifiers, the study reports. TCRdb reprocessed the PCR reads via MiXCR and lists one record per CDR3 protein. The repertoire holds about a million distinct CDR3 sequences, 25% to 30% seen once, with 28% in the top ten. Sequenced here: PBMCs, mostly from graft donor cells, sampled 360 days after TCRalphabeta/CD19-depleted stem cell transplant. These receptors were taken from a boy under three years old who had a stem cell transplant for SCID, so the T cells may come from the graft donor.

The chain is built from TRBV4-1 and TRBJ2-3, with 8 bases fitting TRBD2. The CDR3 has 17 residues. V dropped 1 base and J dropped 5; count of bases not matched to a gene: 11. Germline CDR1 MGHRA, CDR2 YSYEKL. CDR3: CASSQVGRRGAGDTQYF. CDR3 DNA: TGCGCCAGCAGCCAAGTAGGGCGGCGGGGGGCGGGAGATACGCAGTATTTT.

This clonotype was found a few times. The gene calls are TRBV6-2 or TRBV6-3 and TRBJ2-4; 9 bases map to TRBD1. The trim removed 2 bases at V and 9 bases at J, leaving 5 bases unmatched. This CDR3 has 14 amino acids. The germline gives CDR1 MNHEY, CDR2 SVGEGT. The CDR3 bases are TGTGCCAGCAGTTACGGGACAGGGATAGGCATTCAGTACTTC. Translation: CASSYGTGIGIQYF.

The chain has TRBV4-3 and TRBJ2-7; D may be TRBD2 (5 bases). Trimming took 1 base from V and 5 from J, leaving 15 bases between them. The CDR3 runs 15 residues. The germline gives CDR1 LGHNA, CDR2 YSLEER. CDR3 sequence (DNA): TGCGCCAGCAGCCAAGGATTACTAGACACCAACGAGCAGTACTTC. Residues: CASSQGLLDTNEQYF.

The chain combines TRBV4-3 with TRBJ1-6; TRBD1 aligns across 11 bases. Unmatched junction bases numbered 1, after V lost 3 bases and J lost 3 bases. Germline CDR1 LGHNA, CDR2 YSLEER. The CDR3 loop spans 16 amino acids. The CDR3 loop is CASSQGQGGYNSPLHF. In DNA, the CDR3 is TGCGCCAGCAGCCAGGGACAGGGGGGCTATAATTCACCCCTCCACTTT.

J is TRBJ1-4 and V is TRBV18; D unresolved. This CDR3 region has 16 residues. V was cut by 4 bases and J by 5 bases, with 17 bases left in between. Germline assignment: CDR1 KGHSH and CDR2 LQKENI. The CDR3, as DNA: TGTGCCAGCTCACGCCTGAATGCCCTTGCGAATGAAAAACTGTTTTTT. This encodes CASSRLNALANEKLFF.

This chain uses TRBV11-2 with TRBJ2-7; D is perhaps TRBD1 (6 bases). CDR1 is SGHAT, CDR2 FQNNGV, per germline. The V end was cut by 2 bases, the J end by 2 bases, with 22 bases between. There are 18 residues in the CDR3. CDR3 DNA: TGTGCCAGCAGCTTAAAGGTAGTAGTTATCGGACAGCCCTACGAGCAGTACTTC. Translation: CASSLKVVVIGQPYEQYF.

The V call is TRBV12-5, the J call TRBJ2-7; tentatively, D is TRBD1 or TRBD2 (5 bases each). V dropped 0 bases and J dropped 3 bases, with 9 bases sitting between them. Germline CDR1 LGHNT, CDR2 FRNRAP. The CDR3 loop spans 14 amino acids. As DNA, the CDR3 is TGTGCTAGTGGTTTGGTAGGGGACGGCTACGAGCAGTACTTC. Its protein is CASGLVGDGYEQYF.

This chain uses TRBV6-1 with TRBJ2-3, with D perhaps TRBD2 (6 bases). The CDR3 is 15 residues long. The V end was cut by 10 bases, the J end by 7 bases, with 24 bases between. Germline V CDR1 and CDR2: MNHNS, SASEGT. The CDR3 reads CATSWYGGEGNTQYF. Written as DNA, the CDR3 is TGTGCCACCTCATGGTACGGGGGAGAAGGAAATACGCAGTATTTT.

This clonotype was seen only a few times. This chain joins TRBV20-1 and TRBJ2-5; TRBD2 agrees at 12 bases. CDR1 and CDR2 from the germline V gene are DFQATT and SNEGSKA (reference sequence). The CDR3 totals 16 residues. After removal of 2 bases from V and 5 bases from J, the junction contained 9 bases not matched to a gene. CDR3 region: CSARSPSGGAWETQYF. The CDR3 nucleotides are TGCAGTGCTAGATCACCTAGCGGGGGGGCGTGGGAGACCCAGTACTTC.

This clonotype was detected a few times. J is TRBJ2-7 and V is TRBV4-1; maybe TRBD1 (8 bases). Germline loops: CDR1 MGHRA, CDR2 YSYEKL. The germline V and J ends were trimmed by 2 bases and 2 bases, with 13 bases remaining between them. The CDR3 runs 15 residues. The CDR3 reads CASSQLQGGAYEQYF. CDR3 bases: TGCGCCAGCAGCCAATTACAGGGGGGGGCCTACGAGCAGTACTTC.

V and J are TRBV20-1 and TRBJ2-5; no reliable D call. CDR1 is DFQATT, CDR2 SNEGSKA, per germline (reference sequence). Trimming took 4 bases from V and 1 from J, leaving 4 bases between them. The length of the CDR3 is 11 residues. In nucleotides, the CDR3 is TGCAGTGCTACCGTCCAAGAGACCCAGTACTTC. It encodes CSATVQETQYF.

This chain joins TRBV5-1 and TRBJ2-1; D is undetermined. Trimming stripped 4 bases from V and 7 bases from J, with 21 bases between. In germline, CDR1 is SGHRS, CDR2 YFSETQ. CDR3 length: 16 residues. The CDR3 sequence is CASSPSAPSLGNEQFF. The CDR3 nucleotides read TGCGCCAGCAGCCCTTCGGCACCCTCCCTTGGGAATGAGCAGTTCTTC. Filled out from reference TRBV5-1 and TRBJ2-1, the complete variable domain reads KAGVTQTPRYLIKTRGQQVTLSCSPISGHRSVSWYQQTPGQGLQFLFEYFSETQRNKGNFPGRFSGRQFSNSRSEMNVSTLELGDSALYLCASSPSAPSLGNEQFFGPGTRLTVL.

The rearrangement joins TRBV5-1 to TRBJ2-7, with 11 bases matching TRBD2. The CDR3 is 17 amino acids. CDR1 is SGHRS and CDR2 is YFSETQ in the germline V gene. J gave up 2 bases and V 0 bases, and 7 bases lay outside the gene matches. DNA for the CDR3: TGCGCCAGCAGCTTGGGCCTAGCGGGGGGCGATACCTACGAGCAGTACTTC. It translates to CASSLGLAGGDTYEQYF.

This sequence joins TRBV6-1 and TRBJ2-2; 8 nucleotides line up with TRBD1. V lost 6 bases, J lost 6 bases, and 15 bases stayed unmatched. CDR3 length: 17 amino acids. The germline gives CDR1 MNHNS, CDR2 SASEGT. For the CDR3, the DNA is TGTGCCAGCAGCCCCCCGGGGCTCCAGGGGGCCGCCGGGGAGCTGTTTTTT. It encodes CASSPPGLQGAAGELFF.

This clonotype occurred a few times. The V and J genes are TRBV4-3 and TRBJ2-1; TRBD2 agrees at 14 bases. V gave up 3 bases and J gave up 4 bases; unmatched junction bases: 8. Germline V lookup: CDR1 LGHNA, CDR2 YSLEER. The CDR3 runs 18 residues. The CDR3, as DNA: TGCGCCAGCAGCCAGGCCCGACTAGCGGGGGGGCTATACAATGAGCAGTTCTTC. This translates into CASSQARLAGGLYNEQFF.

This clonotype was found a few times. The rearrangement links TRBV27 to TRBJ2-1, with 7 bases fitting TRBD2. Germline V gene data show CDR1 as MNHEY and CDR2 as SMNVEV (reference sequence). With V trimmed by 5 bases and J by 2 bases, 6 bases remained unmatched. This CDR3 has 15 amino acids. In DNA, the CDR3 is TGTGCCAGCAGTCCCCATGGGGGGGCCTACAATGAGCAGTTCTTC. This encodes CASSPHGGAYNEQFF.

The genes are TRBV12-3 or TRBV12-4 and TRBJ2-3; D not certain. The V and J ends lost 10 bases and 6 bases respectively, with 8 bases between them. The CDR3 has 10 residues. CDR3: CATRWDTQYF. The CDR3 DNA is TGTGCCACCCGTTGGGATACGCAGTATTTT.

The chain is built from TRBV24-1 and TRBJ2-1; the D call may be TRBD1 or TRBD2 (5 bases each). This CDR3 is built from 14 residues. V was trimmed by 5 bases and J by 5 bases, leaving 12 bases between them. Germline CDR1 KGHDR, CDR2 SFDVKD. The CDR3 DNA sequence: TGTGCCACCAGTGGGGGGTTGCGTGACAATGAGCAGTTCTTC. It yields the protein CATSGGLRDNEQFF.

The V and J genes are TRBV7-2 and TRBJ1-4; weak D call: TRBD1 (5 bases). V was shortened by 1 base and J by 7 bases, with 13 bases between the two germline ends. The CDR3 loop spans 15 amino acids. Germline V gene lookup returns CDR1 SGHTA and CDR2 FQGNSA. For the CDR3, the DNA is TGTGCCAGCAGCTTAGTGGGGCGGTTGGGTGAAAAACTGTTTTTT. Translated: CASSLVGRLGEKLFF.

The chain has TRBV29-1 and TRBJ2-1; D might be TRBD2 (7 bases). V lost 7 bases, J lost 5 bases, and 18 bases lay in between. This CDR3 has 14 amino acids. Germline-derived CDR1 and CDR2 are SQVTM and ANQGSEA. CDR3 region: CSAGGRLADNEQFF. The DNA of the CDR3 is TGCAGCGCCGGGGGGCGGCTAGCGGACAATGAGCAGTTCTTC.

The CDR3 loop reads CASSLDPGPGELFF. Here the CDR3 DNA reads TGTGCCAGCAGCTTAGATCCAGGACCCGGGGAGCTGTTTTTT. The chain couples TRBV7-9 to TRBJ2-2; D is unresolved. Between the trimmed V and J ends, which lost 1 base and 6 bases, there was a span of 9 bases. The germline gives CDR1 SEHNR, CDR2 FQNEAQ (reference sequence). The CDR3 loop spans 14 amino acids.

The J gene is TRBJ2-2, the V gene TRBV5-1; 9 nucleotides agree with TRBD1. V lost 4 bases, J lost 4 bases, and 8 bases stayed unmatched. This CDR3 is built from 16 residues. From germline, CDR1 is SGHRS and CDR2 YFSETQ. As DNA, the CDR3 is TGCGCCAGCAGCCATCAGACAGGGGGATCCACCGGGGAGCTGTTTTTT. Translating it yields CASSHQTGGSTGELFF.

This rearrangement joins TRBV7-2 to TRBJ2-2; a possible D gene is TRBD2 (6 bases). Germline CDR1 and CDR2: SGHTA and FQGNSA. There are 16 residues in the CDR3. V lost 3 bases to trimming and J lost 2 bases, with 13 bases between them. The CDR3 sequence: CASSLRLGTNTGELFF. In nucleotides, the CDR3 is TGTGCCAGCAGCTTGCGTTTAGGGACTAACACCGGGGAGCTGTTTTTT.

This clonotype was counted only a few times. The chain is built from TRBV7-9 and TRBJ2-3; 10 bases are a match to TRBD2. The V segment lost 3 bases and the J segment 6 bases; nucleotides outside the gene matches: 3. CDR1 is SEHNR and CDR2 is FQNEAQ in the germline V gene (reference sequence). The CDR3 runs 14 residues. The CDR3 bases are TGTGCCAGCAGCTTTAGCGGGGGGTCGGATACGCAGTATTTT. It is translated as CASSFSGGSDTQYF.

This clonotype was detected only a few times. The V gene is TRBV11-2, the J gene TRBJ2-7; D call uncertain. This CDR3 comprises 13 residues. Germline loops: CDR1 SGHAT, CDR2 FQNNGV. V lost 3 bases and J 3 bases, leaving 9 bases between the germline ends. CDR3 in DNA: TGTGCCAGCAGCTTTAACAGAATCTACGAGCAGTACTTC. This encodes CASSFNRIYEQYF.

The J gene is TRBJ2-3, the V gene TRBV29-1; a possible D gene is TRBD2 (6 bases). The CDR3 length is 16 residues. With 0 bases removed from V and 1 base from J, the gap between germline ends came to 14 bases. Germline CDR1 SQVTM, CDR2 ANQGSEA. DNA of the CDR3: TGCAGCGTTGAAGATGGGGGAGGTTGGGGCACAGATACGCAGTATTTT. This translates into CSVEDGGGWGTDTQYF.

Written as DNA, the CDR3 is TGCGCCAGCAGTTCCCGCGCCGCTGAAGCTTTCTTT. Residues: CASSSRAAEAFF. The chain joins TRBV5-1 to TRBJ1-1; the D is unclear. Germline V gives CDR1 SGHRS, CDR2 YFSETQ. Trimming shortened V by 5 bases and J by 6 bases, and 11 bases separated the two germline ends. The CDR3 consists of 12 residues.

CDR3 amino acids: CASSRLGGVSTDTQYF. Here the CDR3 DNA reads TGTGCTTCGTCCCGCTTGGGGGGGGTTTCCACAGATACGCAGTATTTT. This sequence joins TRBV12-3 or TRBV12-4 and TRBJ2-3; 7 positions agree with TRBD2. The CDR3 extends over 16 amino acids.

This clonotype was recorded a few times. The chain recombines TRBV7-6 with TRBJ2-1, with 11 positions matching TRBD2. Germline CDR1 and CDR2: SGHVS and FNYEAQ. V trimming: 1 base; J trimming: 5 bases; junction bases outside the gene matches: 10. This CDR3 spans 18 amino acids. The CDR3 spells CASSLGNPGTSGDNEQFF. The CDR3 DNA reads as TGTGCCAGCAGCTTAGGAAATCCCGGGACTAGCGGAGACAATGAGCAGTTCTTC. The full variable domain, in which reference TRBV7-6 and TRBJ2-1 provide the parts outside the CDR3, is GAGVSQSPRYKVTKRGQDVALRCDPISGHVSLYWYRQALGQGPEFLTYFNYEAQQDKSGLPNDRFSAERPEGSISTLTIQRTEQRDSAMYRCASSLGNPGTSGDNEQFFGPGTRLTVL.

In this sample, this clonotype turned up a few times. This chain uses TRBV6-5 with TRBJ2-2; D might be TRBD1 or TRBD2, each matching 6 bases. CDR1 is MNHEY, CDR2 SVGAGI, per germline. CDR3 size: 16 residues. The V gene lost 2 bases and the J gene lost 2 bases, with 12 bases spanning the gap. The CDR3 loop reads CASSYPGGQNTGELFF. CDR3 nucleotides: TGTGCCAGCAGTTACCCCGGGGGACAAAACACCGGGGAGCTGTTTTTT.

The chain couples TRBV12-3 or TRBV12-4 to TRBJ1-2; 10 bases line up with TRBD1. This CDR3 has 15 residues. Trimming cost V 6 bases and J 7 bases; bases outside gene matches: 11. The CDR3 sequence: CASRVFRDRGSGYTF. The CDR3, as DNA: TGTGCCAGCAGAGTCTTCCGGGACAGGGGATCTGGCTACACCTTC.

CDR3 sequence reads: CASSPSGPGLAGETQYF. CDR3 DNA sequence: TGTGCCAGCAGCCCATCCGGACCTGGACTAGCGGGAGAGACCCAGTACTTC. The chain is built from TRBV14 and TRBJ2-5, with 11 bases lining up with TRBD2. The CDR3 spans 17 residues. Germline V lookup: CDR1 SGHDN, CDR2 FVKESK. The J segment lost 4 bases and the V segment lost 4 bases, leaving 11 bases of the junction unmatched.